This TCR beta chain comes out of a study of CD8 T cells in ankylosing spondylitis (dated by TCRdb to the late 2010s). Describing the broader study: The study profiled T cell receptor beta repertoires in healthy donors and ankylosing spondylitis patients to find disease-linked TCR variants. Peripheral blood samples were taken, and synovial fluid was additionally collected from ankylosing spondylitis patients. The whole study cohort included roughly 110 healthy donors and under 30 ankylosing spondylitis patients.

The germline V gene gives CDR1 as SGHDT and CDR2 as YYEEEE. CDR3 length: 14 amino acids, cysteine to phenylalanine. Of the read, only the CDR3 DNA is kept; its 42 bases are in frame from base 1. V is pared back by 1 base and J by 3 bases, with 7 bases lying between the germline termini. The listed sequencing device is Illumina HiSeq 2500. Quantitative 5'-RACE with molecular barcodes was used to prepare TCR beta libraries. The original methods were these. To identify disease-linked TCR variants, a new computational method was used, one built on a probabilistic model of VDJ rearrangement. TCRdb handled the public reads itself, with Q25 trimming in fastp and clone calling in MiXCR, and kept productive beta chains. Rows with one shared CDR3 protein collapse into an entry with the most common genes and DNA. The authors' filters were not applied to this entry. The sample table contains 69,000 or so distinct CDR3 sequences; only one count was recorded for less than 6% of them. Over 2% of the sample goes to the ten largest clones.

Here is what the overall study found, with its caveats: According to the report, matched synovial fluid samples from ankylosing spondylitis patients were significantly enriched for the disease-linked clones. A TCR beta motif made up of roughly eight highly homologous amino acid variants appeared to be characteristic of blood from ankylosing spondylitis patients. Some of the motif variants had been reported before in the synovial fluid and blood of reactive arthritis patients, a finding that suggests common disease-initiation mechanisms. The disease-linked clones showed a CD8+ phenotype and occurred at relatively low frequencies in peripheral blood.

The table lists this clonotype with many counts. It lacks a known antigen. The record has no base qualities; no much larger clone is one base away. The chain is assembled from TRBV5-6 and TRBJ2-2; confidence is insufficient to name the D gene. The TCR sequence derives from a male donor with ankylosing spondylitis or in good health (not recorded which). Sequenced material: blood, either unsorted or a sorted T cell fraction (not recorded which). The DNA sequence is TGTGCCAGCAGCTTGCATAGACACACCGGGGAGCTGTTTTTT. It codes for CASSLHRHTGELFF.